A selection of T cell receptor beta chains follows, all from one sample in a study of cytomegalovirus exposure and HLA in healthy donors. Libraries were prepared by immunoSEQ multiplex PCR; TCRdb keeps only in-frame clonotypes and omits some of them. Among about 120,000 clones listed, 70% to 80% were seen once. The specimen sequenced was PBMCs. Receptor source: a man aged 25 to 45 in good health and CMV-seropositive. The CDR3 runs from the conserved cysteine through the conserved F or W. A D gene is named only where the DNA matches it firmly. Some rows mark clone size as missing; the rest say once, few, many or name a class of expanded clone.

v_call: TRBV6-5; j_call: TRBJ1-1; clone_size: NA; d_call: NA; cdr3_nt: TGTGCCAGCAGTTACTACGGGAACACTGAAGCTTTCTTT; cdr3_aa: CASSYYGNTEAFF
v_call: TRBV5-6; j_call: TRBJ2-7; clone_size: NA; d_call: NA; cdr3_nt: TGTGCCAGCAGCTTCTGGAGAGGGATGTACGAGCAGTACTTC; cdr3_aa: CASSFWRGMYEQYF
v_call: TRBV4-3; j_call: TRBJ1-6; clone_size: once; d_call: NA; cdr3_nt: TGCGCCAGCAGCCAAGATCCGCCCAGGGCTTCCTCCTATAATTCACCCCTCCACTTT; cdr3_aa: CASSQDPPRASSYNSPLHF
v_call: TRBV10-3; j_call: TRBJ1-2; clone_size: NA; d_call: TRBD1; cdr3_nt: TGTGCCATCAGCCGAACAGGGGGTGGCTACACCTTC; cdr3_aa: CAISRTGGGYTF
v_call: TRBV6-5; j_call: TRBJ1-5; clone_size: NA; d_call: NA; cdr3_nt: TGTGCCAGCAGCGCGCAGAGGAATCAGCCCCAGCATTTT; cdr3_aa: CASSAQRNQPQHF
v_call: TRBV23-1; j_call: TRBJ2-5; clone_size: NA; d_call: NA; cdr3_nt: TGCGCCAGTCCCTCCGGGACACACCAAGAGACCCAGTACTTC; cdr3_aa: CASPSGTHQETQYF
v_call: TRBV6-5; j_call: TRBJ2-1; clone_size: few; d_call: TRBD2; cdr3_nt: TGTGCCAGCAGTTACTCCTGGACTAGCGCTCCCAATGAGCAGTTCTTC; cdr3_aa: CASSYSWTSAPNEQFF
v_call: TRBV7-8; j_call: TRBJ2-7; clone_size: NA; d_call: NA; cdr3_nt: TGTGCCAGCAGCTTAGGGGCAGTCTACGAGCAGTACTTC; cdr3_aa: CASSLGAVYEQYF
v_call: TRBV18; j_call: TRBJ1-1; clone_size: NA; d_call: TRBD1; cdr3_nt: TGTGCCAGCTCACCCGGGACAGGGGGCTGGAACACTGAAGCTTTCTTT; cdr3_aa: CASSPGTGGWNTEAFF
v_call: TRBV7-9; j_call: TRBJ1-3; clone_size: NA; d_call: NA; cdr3_nt: TGTGCCAGCAGCCTGGACGGGGGGGGAAACACCATATATTTT; cdr3_aa: CASSLDGGGNTIYF
v_call: TRBV7-3; j_call: TRBJ2-1; clone_size: NA; d_call: TRBD2; cdr3_nt: TGTGCCAGCAGCCGTAGCGGGTTGGAATACAATGAGCAGTTCTTC; cdr3_aa: CASSRSGLEYNEQFF
v_call: TRBV5-1; j_call: TRBJ2-7; clone_size: NA; d_call: TRBD1; cdr3_nt: TGCGCCAGCAGCTTCCGGGACAGGGGCTACGAGCAGTACTTC; cdr3_aa: CASSFRDRGYEQYF
v_call: TRBV5-4; j_call: TRBJ1-6; clone_size: NA; d_call: TRBD1; cdr3_nt: TGTGCCAGCCAGCGGCACGGGACAGGAAGCTCCTATAATTCACCCCTCCACTTT; cdr3_aa: CASQRHGTGSSYNSPLHF
v_call: TRBV5-1; j_call: TRBJ2-1; clone_size: NA; d_call: TRBD2; cdr3_nt: TGCGCCAGCAGCGAGGGGACTAGCGGGAGGGTCTATGAGCAGTTCTTC; cdr3_aa: CASSEGTSGRVYEQFF
v_call: TRBV5-4; j_call: TRBJ1-6; clone_size: NA; d_call: NA; cdr3_nt: TGTGCCAGCAGCTTCGACAGATCGATTAATTCACCCCTCCACTTT; cdr3_aa: CASSFDRSINSPLHF
v_call: TRBV5-6; j_call: TRBJ2-6; clone_size: NA; d_call: TRBD1; cdr3_nt: TGTGCCAGCAGTTCCCGGACAGGAGGAAACGTCCTGACTTTC; cdr3_aa: CASSSRTGGNVLTF
v_call: TRBV27; j_call: TRBJ1-1; clone_size: NA; d_call: NA; cdr3_nt: TGTGCCAGCAGTTTCACGGGAACGAGGACTGAAGCTTTCTTT; cdr3_aa: CASSFTGTRTEAFF
v_call: TRBV7-6; j_call: TRBJ1-3; clone_size: NA; d_call: TRBD1; cdr3_nt: TGTGCCAGCAGCTTAGCTGGACAGGGTGGAAACACCATATATTTT; cdr3_aa: CASSLAGQGGNTIYF
v_call: TRBV4-3; j_call: TRBJ1-1; clone_size: NA; d_call: TRBD1; cdr3_nt: TGCGCCAGCAGCCAAAGAACAGGGGTTTTGAACACTGAAGCTTTCTTT; cdr3_aa: CASSQRTGVLNTEAFF
v_call: TRBV29-1; j_call: TRBJ1-2; clone_size: once; d_call: NA; cdr3_nt: TGCAGCGTTGAGAGAGGACAGACTAACTATGGCTACACCTTC; cdr3_aa: CSVERGQTNYGYTF
v_call: TRBV4-3; j_call: TRBJ2-5; clone_size: NA; d_call: TRBD1; cdr3_nt: TGCGCCAGCAGCCTGGGGACAGGGGACCAAGAGACCCAGTACTTC; cdr3_aa: CASSLGTGDQETQYF
v_call: TRBV5-1; j_call: TRBJ2-7; clone_size: NA; d_call: NA; cdr3_nt: TGCGCCAGCAGCTTAGTATTGGGGGCGGACGAGCAGTACTTC; cdr3_aa: CASSLVLGADEQYF
v_call: TRBV9; j_call: TRBJ2-7; clone_size: once; d_call: TRBD2; cdr3_nt: TGTGCCAGCAGCGCCCTTGGCGGGGGGGCTCTCGAGCAGTACTTC; cdr3_aa: CASSALGGGALEQYF
v_call: TRBV5-1; j_call: TRBJ2-7; clone_size: NA; d_call: TRBD1; cdr3_nt: TGCGCCAGCAGCCTTCAGCTGGGACAGGGAGTCTACGAGCAGTACTTC; cdr3_aa: CASSLQLGQGVYEQYF
v_call: TRBV7-2; j_call: TRBJ1-1; clone_size: few; d_call: NA; cdr3_nt: TGTGCCAGCAGCCGGTATCTTATGAACACTGAAGCTTTCTTT; cdr3_aa: CASSRYLMNTEAFF
v_call: TRBV7-3; j_call: TRBJ2-5; clone_size: NA; d_call: TRBD1; cdr3_nt: TGTGCCAGCAGCTTTCAGGGGGCGAGGATGGAGACCCAGTACTTC; cdr3_aa: CASSFQGARMETQYF
v_call: TRBV5-1; j_call: TRBJ2-5; clone_size: NA; d_call: NA; cdr3_nt: TGCGCCAGCAGCTTGGACTGGGAGACCCAGTACTTC; cdr3_aa: CASSLDWETQYF
v_call: TRBV9; j_call: TRBJ2-1; clone_size: NA; d_call: TRBD2; cdr3_nt: TGTGCCAGCAGCGCGCGGGGGGGCTCATTAGGTGAGCAGTTCTTC; cdr3_aa: CASSARGGSLGEQFF
v_call: TRBV25-1; j_call: TRBJ2-1; clone_size: NA; d_call: TRBD2; cdr3_nt: TGTGCCAGCAGCGAACTCCCCGGGGGAGGGGAGGGATTTAATGAGCAGTTCTTC; cdr3_aa: CASSELPGGGEGFNEQFF
v_call: TRBV19; j_call: TRBJ2-4; clone_size: NA; d_call: NA; cdr3_nt: TGTGCCAGTAGTATAGATCCTTCCGCCGCCAGACTAGCCAAAAACATTCAGTACTTC; cdr3_aa: CASSIDPSAARLAKNIQYF
v_call: TRBV11-1; j_call: TRBJ1-1; clone_size: NA; d_call: TRBD1; cdr3_nt: TGTGCCAGCAGCTTGGGCAGGGGGAGCACTGAAGCTTTCTTT; cdr3_aa: CASSLGRGSTEAFF
v_call: TRBV11-2; j_call: TRBJ2-3; clone_size: few; d_call: TRBD2; cdr3_nt: TGTGCCAGCAGCCCCCGCGCGGGGGGGGACACAGATACGCAGTATTTT; cdr3_aa: CASSPRAGGDTDTQYF
v_call: TRBV5-1; j_call: TRBJ2-3; clone_size: few; d_call: NA; cdr3_nt: TGCGCCAGCAGCTTTCTAAACCCCACAGATACGCAGTATTTT; cdr3_aa: CASSFLNPTDTQYF
v_call: TRBV25-1; j_call: TRBJ2-2; clone_size: once; d_call: TRBD1; cdr3_nt: TGTGCCAGCAGTGATTCCGACAGGGGGAGCGCCGGGGAGCTGTTTTTT; cdr3_aa: CASSDSDRGSAGELFF
v_call: TRBV7-2; j_call: TRBJ2-2; clone_size: NA; d_call: TRBD2; cdr3_nt: TGTGCCAGCAGCCCCATCCTAGCGGGAGCCTCTACCGGGGAGCTGGTTTTT; cdr3_aa: CASSPILAGASTGELVF
v_call: TRBV27; j_call: TRBJ1-1; clone_size: NA; d_call: TRBD1; cdr3_nt: TGTGCCAGCAGTACCTCCCCCGGGACAGGGGAGACTGAAGCTTTCTTT; cdr3_aa: CASSTSPGTGETEAFF
v_call: TRBV10-3; j_call: TRBJ2-1; clone_size: NA; d_call: NA; cdr3_nt: TGTGCCATCAGTGAGTCTAGCGCGCGCTACAATGAGCAGTTCTTC; cdr3_aa: CAISESSARYNEQFF
v_call: TRBV7-8; j_call: TRBJ2-2; clone_size: NA; d_call: NA; cdr3_nt: TGTGCCAGCAGCGCCACGATACAGGGAAACGGGGAGCTGTTTTTT; cdr3_aa: CASSATIQGNGELFF
v_call: TRBV19; j_call: TRBJ1-1; clone_size: NA; d_call: TRBD1; cdr3_nt: TGTGCCAGTAGCCCGACAGGGGTCTTGAACACTGAAGCTTTCTTT; cdr3_aa: CASSPTGVLNTEAFF
v_call: TRBV5-1; j_call: TRBJ1-6; clone_size: NA; d_call: TRBD1; cdr3_nt: TGCGCCAGCAGCCCCGGGACAGGGGGTGGGAATTCACCCCTCCACTTT; cdr3_aa: CASSPGTGGGNSPLHF
v_call: TRBV5-1; j_call: TRBJ2-1; clone_size: NA; d_call: NA; cdr3_nt: TGCGCCAGCAGCTTGGGGGACTCATACAATGAGCAGTTCTTC; cdr3_aa: CASSLGDSYNEQFF
v_call: TRBV30; j_call: TRBJ2-4; clone_size: NA; d_call: NA; cdr3_nt: TGTGCCTGGACCGACAATCGCCGGGGCATTCAGTACTTC; cdr3_aa: CAWTDNRRGIQYF
v_call: TRBV27; j_call: TRBJ1-2; clone_size: NA; d_call: TRBD1; cdr3_nt: TGTGCCAGCAGTTTCCCACAGGGGACGAGGCCGTATGGCTACACCTTC; cdr3_aa: CASSFPQGTRPYGYTF
v_call: TRBV29-1; j_call: TRBJ2-7; clone_size: NA; d_call: TRBD1; cdr3_nt: TGCAGCGTTACCGGACAGGGCCTCTACGAGCAGTACTTC; cdr3_aa: CSVTGQGLYEQYF
v_call: TRBV15; j_call: TRBJ2-2; clone_size: few; d_call: NA; cdr3_nt: TGTGCCACCAGCACCCTCAGGGGACCCGGGGAGCTGTTTTTT; cdr3_aa: CATSTLRGPGELFF
v_call: TRBV9; j_call: TRBJ2-2; clone_size: NA; d_call: NA; cdr3_nt: TGTGCCAGCAGCGACAAAAACACCGGGGAGCTGTTTTTT; cdr3_aa: CASSDKNTGELFF
v_call: TRBV28; j_call: TRBJ1-5; clone_size: NA; d_call: NA; cdr3_nt: TGTGCCAGCAGTAGTACTCGTCAGCCCCAGCATTTT; cdr3_aa: CASSSTRQPQHF
v_call: TRBV6-5; j_call: TRBJ1-4; clone_size: NA; d_call: NA; cdr3_nt: TGTGCCAGCAGTTACTCCGTCGGGGAAACTAATGAAAAACTGTTTTTT; cdr3_aa: CASSYSVGETNEKLFF
v_call: TRBV29-1; j_call: TRBJ2-7; clone_size: NA; d_call: TRBD1; cdr3_nt: TGCAGCGTTGGGACAGGGTGGCGTGGCGAGCAGTACTTC; cdr3_aa: CSVGTGWRGEQYF
v_call: TRBV7-9; j_call: TRBJ1-2; clone_size: once; d_call: TRBD1; cdr3_nt: TGTTCCAGCAGCTTCGGGACAGGTACATTAAAAAACTATGGCTACACCTTC; cdr3_aa: CSSSFGTGTLKNYGYTF
v_call: TRBV5-5; j_call: TRBJ2-6; clone_size: NA; d_call: NA; cdr3_nt: TGTGCCAGCAGCCACCAGGGGTGGGACTCTGGGGCCAACGTCCTGACTTTC; cdr3_aa: CASSHQGWDSGANVLTF
v_call: TRBV29-1; j_call: TRBJ1-4; clone_size: NA; d_call: TRBD1; cdr3_nt: TGCAGCGTTGCACAGGGGGTGGGTGAAAAACTGTTTTTT; cdr3_aa: CSVAQGVGEKLFF
v_call: TRBV28; j_call: TRBJ1-6; clone_size: once; d_call: NA; cdr3_nt: TGTGCCAGCAGTTTACTTTTGCGGAATTCACCCCTCCACTTT; cdr3_aa: CASSLLLRNSPLHF
v_call: TRBV18; j_call: TRBJ2-7; clone_size: NA; d_call: NA; cdr3_nt: TGTGCCAGCTCACCCGAGTTGACTAGCTACGAGCAGTACTTC; cdr3_aa: CASSPELTSYEQYF
v_call: TRBV5-1; j_call: TRBJ1-2; clone_size: NA; d_call: TRBD1; cdr3_nt: TGCGCCAGCAGCTTGGCCTATCGGACAGGGGCGGTGGAGGGCTACACCTTC; cdr3_aa: CASSLAYRTGAVEGYTF
v_call: TRBV25-1; j_call: TRBJ1-2; clone_size: NA; d_call: NA; cdr3_nt: TGTGCCAGCTCTCAGGGAGGCTATGGCTACACCTTC; cdr3_aa: CASSQGGYGYTF
v_call: TRBV5-6; j_call: TRBJ2-1; clone_size: NA; d_call: TRBD2; cdr3_nt: TGTGCCAGCAGCTTGGGTAGCGGGGGGGCTTTTTCCTACAATGAGCAGTTCTTC; cdr3_aa: CASSLGSGGAFSYNEQFF